This T cell receptor beta chain is drawn from a study of blood T cell repertoires in COVID-19. About the research overall: T cells, B-cell-depleted T cells, or PBMCs supplied cDNA or gDNA.

This clone showed up just a few times. Original data processing: Reference gene primer amplification gave estimated nucleated cell counts. The repertoire was sequenced with immunoSEQ multiplex PCR; TCRdb's copy has only in-frame clones and lacks some. V, J and clone size were drawn from that table, and D and trimming were deduced from the DNA. Of 40,000 to 50,000 clones detected, over 85% appear once; the ten largest clones hold approximately 4%. The CDR3 has 13 residues. The V gene lost 4 bases and the J gene lost 0 bases, with 5 bases spanning the gap. Germline loops: CDR1 KGHDR, CDR2 SFDVKD. The J gene is TRBJ1-2, the V gene TRBV24-1; no clear D gene. The receptor was derived from a human donor in a cohort sampled during active COVID-19. Sequences were obtained from peripheral blood. The CDR3 reads CATSDRANYGYTF. CDR3 coding DNA: TGTGCCACCAGTGACCGGGCTAACTATGGCTACACCTTC.